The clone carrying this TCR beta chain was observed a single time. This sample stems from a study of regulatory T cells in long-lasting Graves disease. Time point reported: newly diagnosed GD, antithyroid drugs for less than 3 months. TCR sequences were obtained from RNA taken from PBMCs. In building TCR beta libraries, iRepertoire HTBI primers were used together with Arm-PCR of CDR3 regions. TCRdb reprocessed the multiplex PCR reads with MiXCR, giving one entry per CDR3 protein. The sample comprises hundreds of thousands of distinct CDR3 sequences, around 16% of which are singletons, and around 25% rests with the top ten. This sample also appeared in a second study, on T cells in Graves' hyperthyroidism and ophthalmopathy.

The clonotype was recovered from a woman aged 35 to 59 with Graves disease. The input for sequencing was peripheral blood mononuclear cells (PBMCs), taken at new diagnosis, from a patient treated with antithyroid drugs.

CDR3: CASSTSGHEQYF. For the CDR3, the DNA is TGTGCCAGTAGCACCTCAGGCCACGAGCAGTACTTC. This chain uses TRBV28 with TRBJ2-7; D gene unclear. This CDR3 comprises 12 residues. Trimming removed 9 bases at V and 5 bases at J, with 14 bases between. CDR1 and CDR2 (germline): MDHEN, SYDVKM.